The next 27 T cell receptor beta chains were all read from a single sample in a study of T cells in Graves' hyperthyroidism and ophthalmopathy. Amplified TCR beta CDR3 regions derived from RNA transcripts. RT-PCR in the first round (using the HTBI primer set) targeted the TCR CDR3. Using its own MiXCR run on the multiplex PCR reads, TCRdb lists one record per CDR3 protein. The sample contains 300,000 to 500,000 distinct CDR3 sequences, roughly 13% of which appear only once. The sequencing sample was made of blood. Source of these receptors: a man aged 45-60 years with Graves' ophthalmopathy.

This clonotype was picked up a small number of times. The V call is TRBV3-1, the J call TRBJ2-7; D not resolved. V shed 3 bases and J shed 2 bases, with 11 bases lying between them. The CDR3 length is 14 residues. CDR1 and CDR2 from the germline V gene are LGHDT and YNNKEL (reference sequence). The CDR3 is CASSHVGVTYEQYF. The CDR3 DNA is TGTGCCAGCAGCCACGTCGGAGTGACCTACGAGCAGTACTTC.

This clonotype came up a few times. Here the CDR3 DNA reads TGCGCCAGCAGCCAAGATAACAGGGAGCTTGGCTATGGCTACACCTTC. This translates into CASSQDNRELGYGYTF. The V call is TRBV4-1, the J call TRBJ1-2; tentatively, D is TRBD1 (6 bases). Germline V CDR1 and CDR2: MGHRA, YSYEKL. CDR3 length equals 16 residues. The ends were cut back, 0 bases at V and 4 bases at J, with 15 bases in the middle.

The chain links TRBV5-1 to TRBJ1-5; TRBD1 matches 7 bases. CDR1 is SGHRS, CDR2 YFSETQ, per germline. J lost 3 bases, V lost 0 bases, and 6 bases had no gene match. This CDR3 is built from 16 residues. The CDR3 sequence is CASSLVRTGLNQPQHF. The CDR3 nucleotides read TGCGCCAGCAGCTTGGTACGGACAGGCCTCAATCAGCCCCAGCATTTT.

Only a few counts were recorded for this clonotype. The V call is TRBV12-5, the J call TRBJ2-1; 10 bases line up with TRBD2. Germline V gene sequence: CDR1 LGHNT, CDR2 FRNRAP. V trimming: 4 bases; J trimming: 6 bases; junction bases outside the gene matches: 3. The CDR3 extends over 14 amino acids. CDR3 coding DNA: TGTGCTAGTGGTTCTAGCGGGAGTTTCAATGAGCAGTTCTTC. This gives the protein CASGSSGSFNEQFF.

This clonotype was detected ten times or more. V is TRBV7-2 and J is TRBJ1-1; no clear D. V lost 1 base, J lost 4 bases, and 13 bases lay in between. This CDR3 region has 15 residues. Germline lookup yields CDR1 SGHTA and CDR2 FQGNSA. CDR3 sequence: CASSLEALPGTEAFF. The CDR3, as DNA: TGTGCCAGCAGCTTAGAAGCACTCCCGGGCACTGAAGCTTTCTTT.

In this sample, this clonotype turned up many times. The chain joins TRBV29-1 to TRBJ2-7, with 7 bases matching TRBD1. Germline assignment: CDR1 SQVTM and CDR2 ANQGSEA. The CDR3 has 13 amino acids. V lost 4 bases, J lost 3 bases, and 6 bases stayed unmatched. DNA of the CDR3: TGCAGCGTTGCTCCGGGACAGAGCTACGAGCAGTACTTC. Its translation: CSVAPGQSYEQYF.

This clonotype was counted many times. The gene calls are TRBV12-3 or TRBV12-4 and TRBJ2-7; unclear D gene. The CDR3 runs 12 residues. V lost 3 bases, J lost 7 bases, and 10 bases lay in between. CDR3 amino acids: CASSFSPYEQYF. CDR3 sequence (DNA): TGTGCCAGCAGTTTTTCCCCTTATGAGCAGTACTTC.

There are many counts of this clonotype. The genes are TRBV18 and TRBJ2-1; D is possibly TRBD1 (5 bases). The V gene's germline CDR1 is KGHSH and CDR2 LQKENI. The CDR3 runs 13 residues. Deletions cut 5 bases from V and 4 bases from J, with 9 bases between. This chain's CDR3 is CASSAQGYNEQFF. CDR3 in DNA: TGTGCCAGCTCAGCCCAGGGTTACAATGAGCAGTTCTTC.

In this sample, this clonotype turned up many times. The CDR3 sequence is CASSYRTRGGGDTQYF. As DNA, the CDR3 is TGTGCCAGCAGTTACCGGACTAGAGGGGGCGGAGATACGCAGTATTTT. The chain combines TRBV6-2 or TRBV6-3 with TRBJ2-3; either TRBD1 or TRBD2 may fit D (7 bases each). The germline V gene has CDR1 MNHEY and CDR2 SVGEGT. The CDR3 contains 16 residues. With 2 bases removed from V and 5 bases from J, the gap between germline ends came to 17 bases.

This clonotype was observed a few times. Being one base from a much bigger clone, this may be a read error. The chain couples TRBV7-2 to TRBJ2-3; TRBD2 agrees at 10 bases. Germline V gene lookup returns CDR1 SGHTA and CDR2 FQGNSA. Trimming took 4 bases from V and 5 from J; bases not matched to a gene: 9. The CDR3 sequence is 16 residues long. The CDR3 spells CASSSHSGGAIDTQYF. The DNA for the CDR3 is TGTGCCAGCAGCTCACACAGCGGGGGGGCCATAGATACGCAGTATTTT.

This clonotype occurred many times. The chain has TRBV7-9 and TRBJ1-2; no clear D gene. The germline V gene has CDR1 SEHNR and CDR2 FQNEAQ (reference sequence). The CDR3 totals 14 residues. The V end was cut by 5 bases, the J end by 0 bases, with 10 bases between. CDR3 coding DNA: TGTGCCAGCAGCCGTACGACATCTAACTATGGCTACACCTTC. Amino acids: CASSRTTSNYGYTF.

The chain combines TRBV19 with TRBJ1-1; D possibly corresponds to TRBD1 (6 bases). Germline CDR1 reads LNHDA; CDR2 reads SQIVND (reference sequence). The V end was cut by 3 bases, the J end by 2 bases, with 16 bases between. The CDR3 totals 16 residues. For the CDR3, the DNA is TGTGCCAGTAGTATTTTAACAGGAGGGGGTAACACTGAAGCTTTCTTT. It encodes CASSILTGGGNTEAFF.

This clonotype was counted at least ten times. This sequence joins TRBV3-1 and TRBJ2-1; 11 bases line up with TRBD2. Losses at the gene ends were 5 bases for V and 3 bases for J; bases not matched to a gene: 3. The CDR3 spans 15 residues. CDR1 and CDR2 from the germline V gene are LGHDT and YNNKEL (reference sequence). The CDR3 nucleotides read TGTGCCAGCAGCTGGGGACTAGCGGACTACAATGAGCAGTTCTTC. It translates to CASSWGLADYNEQFF.

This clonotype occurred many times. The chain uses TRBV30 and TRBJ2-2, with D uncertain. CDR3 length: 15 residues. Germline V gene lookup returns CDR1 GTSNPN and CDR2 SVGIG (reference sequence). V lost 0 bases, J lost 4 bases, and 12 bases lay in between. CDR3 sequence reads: CAWSVAIAGTGELFF. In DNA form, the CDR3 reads TGTGCCTGGAGTGTGGCCATAGCAGGCACCGGGGAGCTGTTTTTT.

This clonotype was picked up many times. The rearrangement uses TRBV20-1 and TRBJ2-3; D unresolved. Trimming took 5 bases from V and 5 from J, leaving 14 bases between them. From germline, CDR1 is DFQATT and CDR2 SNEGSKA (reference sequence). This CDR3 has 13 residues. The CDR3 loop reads CSADRGPLDTQYF. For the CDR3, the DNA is TGCAGTGCTGATCGCGGACCCCTAGATACGCAGTATTTT.

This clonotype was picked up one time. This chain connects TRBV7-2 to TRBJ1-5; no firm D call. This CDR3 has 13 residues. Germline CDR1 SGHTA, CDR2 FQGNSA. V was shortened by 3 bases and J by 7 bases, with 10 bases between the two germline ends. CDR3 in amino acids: CASSLGYQQPQHF. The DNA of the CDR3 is TGTGCCAGCAGCTTGGGTTATCAGCAGCCCCAGCATTTT.

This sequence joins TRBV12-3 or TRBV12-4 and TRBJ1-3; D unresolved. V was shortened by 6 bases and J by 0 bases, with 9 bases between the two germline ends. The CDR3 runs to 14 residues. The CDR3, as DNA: TGTGCCAGCAGCCATATAAACTCTGGAAACACCATATATTTT. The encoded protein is CASSHINSGNTIYF.

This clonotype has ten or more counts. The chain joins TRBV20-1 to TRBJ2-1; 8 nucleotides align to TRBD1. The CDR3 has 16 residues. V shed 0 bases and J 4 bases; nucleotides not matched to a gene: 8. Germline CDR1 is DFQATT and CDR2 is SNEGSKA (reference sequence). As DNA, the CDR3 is TGCAGTGCTAGAGATATGGACAGGGTCCTTTACAATGAGCAGTTCTTC. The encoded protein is CSARDMDRVLYNEQFF.

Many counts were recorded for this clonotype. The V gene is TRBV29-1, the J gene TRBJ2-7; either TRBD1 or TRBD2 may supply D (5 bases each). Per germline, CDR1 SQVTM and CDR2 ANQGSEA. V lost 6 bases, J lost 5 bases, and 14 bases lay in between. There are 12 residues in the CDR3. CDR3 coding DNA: TGCAGCGTCCAGGGTCTGGAGGACGAGCAGTACTTC. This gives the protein CSVQGLEDEQYF.

CDR3 loop: CASGTGTLLSEAFF. The CDR3 DNA sequence: TGTGCCAGCGGAACCGGGACCCTATTATCTGAAGCTTTCTTT. This chain connects TRBV7-9 to TRBJ1-1; possible D gene TRBD1, 5 bases. Germline V gene sequence: CDR1 SEHNR, CDR2 FQNEAQ (reference sequence). This CDR3 is 14 amino acids long. V lost 8 bases and J lost 6, with 19 bases in between.

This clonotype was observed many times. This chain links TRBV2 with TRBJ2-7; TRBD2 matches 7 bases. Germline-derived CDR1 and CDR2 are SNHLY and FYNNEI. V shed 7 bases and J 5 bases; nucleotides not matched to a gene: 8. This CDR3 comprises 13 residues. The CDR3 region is CASTSGMGNEQYF. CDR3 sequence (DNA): TGTGCCAGCACAAGCGGGATGGGGAACGAGCAGTACTTC.

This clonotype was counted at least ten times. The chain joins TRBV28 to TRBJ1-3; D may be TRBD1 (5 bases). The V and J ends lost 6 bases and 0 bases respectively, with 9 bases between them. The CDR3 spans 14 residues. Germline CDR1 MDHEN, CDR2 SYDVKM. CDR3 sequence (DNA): TGTGCCAGCAGAAAAGGGGTCTCTGGAAACACCATATATTTT. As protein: CASRKGVSGNTIYF.

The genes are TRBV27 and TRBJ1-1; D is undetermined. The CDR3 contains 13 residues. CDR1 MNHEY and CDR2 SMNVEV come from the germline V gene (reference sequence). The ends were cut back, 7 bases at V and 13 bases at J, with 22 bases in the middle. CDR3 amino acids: CASTHWAGAPVFF. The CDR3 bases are TGTGCCAGCACCCACTGGGCAGGCGCCCCTGTTTTCTTT.

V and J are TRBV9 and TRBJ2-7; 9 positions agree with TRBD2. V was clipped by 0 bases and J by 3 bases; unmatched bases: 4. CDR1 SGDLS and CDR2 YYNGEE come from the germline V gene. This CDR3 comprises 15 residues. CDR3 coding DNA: TGTGCCAGCAGCGTAGAGACTAGCGGATACTACGAGCAGTACTTC. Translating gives CASSVETSGYYEQYF.

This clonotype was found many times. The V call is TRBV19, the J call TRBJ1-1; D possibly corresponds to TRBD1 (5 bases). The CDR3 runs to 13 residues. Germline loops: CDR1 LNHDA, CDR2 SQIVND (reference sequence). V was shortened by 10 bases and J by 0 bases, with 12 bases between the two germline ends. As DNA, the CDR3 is TGTGCCAATCGACAGCGTTTGAACACTGAAGCTTTCTTT. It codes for CANRQRLNTEAFF.

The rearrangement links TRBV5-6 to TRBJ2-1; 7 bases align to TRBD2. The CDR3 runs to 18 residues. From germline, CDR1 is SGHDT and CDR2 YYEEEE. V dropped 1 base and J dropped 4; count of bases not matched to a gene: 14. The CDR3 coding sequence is TGTGCCAGCAGCTTGTTTTCTGGGGTCGGGACTATATACAATGAGCAGTTCTTC. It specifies CASSLFSGVGTIYNEQFF.

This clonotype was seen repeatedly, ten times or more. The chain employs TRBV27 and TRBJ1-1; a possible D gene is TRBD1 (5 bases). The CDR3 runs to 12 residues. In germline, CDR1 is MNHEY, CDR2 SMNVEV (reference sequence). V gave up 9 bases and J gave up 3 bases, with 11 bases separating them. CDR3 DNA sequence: TGTGCCAGTCGGGACCGGTACACTGAAGCTTTCTTT. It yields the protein CASRDRYTEAFF.